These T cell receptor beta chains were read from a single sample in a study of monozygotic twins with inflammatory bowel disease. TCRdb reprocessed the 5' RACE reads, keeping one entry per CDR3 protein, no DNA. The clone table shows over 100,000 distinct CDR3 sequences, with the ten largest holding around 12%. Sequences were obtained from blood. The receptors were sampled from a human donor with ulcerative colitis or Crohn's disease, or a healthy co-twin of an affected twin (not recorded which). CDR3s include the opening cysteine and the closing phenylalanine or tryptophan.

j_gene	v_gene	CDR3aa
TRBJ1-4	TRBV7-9	CASSPPQGGEKLFF
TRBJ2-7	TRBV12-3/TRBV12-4	CASSLTADSSYEQYF
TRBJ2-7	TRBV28	CASSPRGSDLQQYF
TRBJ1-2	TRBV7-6	CASSFGAEDGYTF
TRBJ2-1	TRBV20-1	CSARDPRSSYNEQFF
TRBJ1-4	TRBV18	CASSRGATGEKLFF
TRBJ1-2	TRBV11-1	CASSFTPGQTKALNYGYTF
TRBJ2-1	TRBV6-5	CASRTSGGNEQFF
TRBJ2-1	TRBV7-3	CASSLDGGRSDEQFF
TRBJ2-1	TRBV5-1	CASTTPGPYNEQFF
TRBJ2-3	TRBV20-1	CSARDSGLTDTQYF
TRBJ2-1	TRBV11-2	CASSLTAGGPVGEQFF
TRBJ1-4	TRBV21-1	CASSKALCGTIQINEKLFF
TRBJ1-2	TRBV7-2	CASSLAAASYGYTF
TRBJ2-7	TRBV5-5	CASSLRPGQAYEQYF
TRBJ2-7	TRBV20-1	CSARELSGRGSYEQYF
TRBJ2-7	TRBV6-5	CASSYQTGWDYEQYF
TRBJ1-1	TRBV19	CASSISHGAGPTSEAFF
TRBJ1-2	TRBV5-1	CASSLAPDTHYGYTF
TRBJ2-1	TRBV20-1	CSARARGNEQFF
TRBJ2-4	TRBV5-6	CASSLGGYPLLAKNIQYF
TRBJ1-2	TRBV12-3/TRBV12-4	CASSLVPELGYTF
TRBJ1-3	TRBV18	CASSRTGRTGNTIYF
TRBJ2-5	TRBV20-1	CSALRDRGRETQYF
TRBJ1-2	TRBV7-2	CASSFTGVNGYTF
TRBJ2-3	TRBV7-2	CASSPRTSGTIDTQYF
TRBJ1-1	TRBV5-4	CASGVQGNTEAFF
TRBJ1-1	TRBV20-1	CSAKSGGLNTEAFF
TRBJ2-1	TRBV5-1	CASSLGGRAEYNEQFF
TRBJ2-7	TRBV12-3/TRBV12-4	CASSLRQGPYEQYF
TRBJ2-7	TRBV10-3	CAISGVQGDEQYF
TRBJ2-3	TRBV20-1	CSARDKQKSSTDTQYF
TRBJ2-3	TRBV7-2	CASSPRTSGGYTDTQYF
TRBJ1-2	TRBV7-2	CASSVTVGGEYGYTF
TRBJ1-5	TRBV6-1	CASTPALTGNNQPQHF
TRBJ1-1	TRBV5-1	CASSLVAGQYTEAFF
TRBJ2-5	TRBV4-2	CASSLPLEQETQYF
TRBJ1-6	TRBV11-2	CASSLDLNSPLHF
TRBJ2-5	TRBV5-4	CASSKGQGFIQETQYF
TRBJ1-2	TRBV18	CASSQNGGDYGYTF
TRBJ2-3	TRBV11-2	CASSFTGTDTQYF
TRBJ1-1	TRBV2	CASKTDLNTEAFF
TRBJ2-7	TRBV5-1	CASRPTTAYEQYF
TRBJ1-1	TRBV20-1	CSARDPRWGSRETEAFF
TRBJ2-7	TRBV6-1	CASSEALAGAYEQYF
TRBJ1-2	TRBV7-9	CASTPAAHNYGYTF
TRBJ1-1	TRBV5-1	CASSLVAGVNTEAFF